The 17 T cell receptor beta chains below come from one sample, sequenced in a study of OX40 agonist ivuxolimab in advanced cancers. Sequencing was performed with immunoSEQ multiplex PCR; in TCRdb, only in-frame clones are kept and a portion is missing. The sample yields some 19,000 clones, approximately 83% seen once. The sequencing here drew on CD4+ or CD8+ T cells sorted from blood, taken in a trial of the OX40 agonist ivuxolimab. The receptors originated from an adult with an advanced solid tumor such as melanoma, head and neck, liver or kidney cancer.

The chain combines TRBV4-3 with TRBJ1-4; no clear D gene. The CDR3 has 15 amino acids. Trimming cost V 1 base and J 0 bases, with 6 bases left between them. Germline V gives CDR1 LGHNA, CDR2 YSLEER. The CDR3: CASSQATATNEKLFF. DNA for the CDR3: TGCGCCAGCAGCCAAGCTACTGCAACTAATGAAAAACTGTTTTTT.

J is TRBJ1-1 and V is TRBV9; 8 bases are shared with TRBD1. V lost 7 bases, J lost 4 bases, and 6 bases stayed unmatched. Germline V gene data show CDR1 as SGDLS and CDR2 as YYNGEE. This CDR3 contains 13 residues. The CDR3 bases are TGTGCCAGCGCTGCCGGGACAGGCACTGAAGCTTTCTTT. Protein sequence: CASAAGTGTEAFF.

V gene TRBV9 combines with J gene TRBJ2-3; 10 bases are a match to TRBD2. Germline trimming cut 3 bases from V and 2 bases from J; bases unmatched to any gene: 12. The germline V gene encodes CDR1 SGDLS and CDR2 YYNGEE. CDR3 length: 18 residues. This chain's CDR3 is CASSGSGGPGAATDTQYF. The CDR3 bases are TGTGCCAGCAGCGGTAGCGGGGGGCCAGGCGCGGCCACAGATACGCAGTATTTT.

The chain employs TRBV7-6 and TRBJ1-3, with 9 bases identical to TRBD1. Trimming cost V 5 bases and J 3 bases; bases outside gene matches: 8. CDR1 and CDR2 from the germline V gene are SGHVS and FNYEAQ. This CDR3 contains 16 residues. CDR3 loop: CASSPGQGSGGNTIYF. In DNA form, the CDR3 reads TGTGCCAGCAGCCCGGGACAGGGATCGGGTGGAAACACCATATATTTT.

This clone occurred once. V and J are TRBV13 and TRBJ2-2; perhaps TRBD1 as D (5 bases). This CDR3 comprises 15 residues. In germline, CDR1 is PRHDT, CDR2 FYEKMQ (reference sequence). The V end lost 1 base, the J end lost 7 bases, and 13 bases lay between the germline ends. This chain's CDR3 is CASSLEGQRSGELFF. The CDR3 bases are TGTGCCAGCAGCTTAGAGGGGCAGCGAAGCGGGGAGCTGTTTTTT.

This chain links TRBV6-4 with TRBJ1-6; D call uncertain. V shed 6 bases and J shed 0 bases, with 15 bases lying between them. This CDR3 spans 17 amino acids. Germline CDR1 and CDR2: MRHNA and SNTAGT. CDR3 residues: CASRNPRQSSYNSPLHF. The CDR3 nucleotides are TGTGCCAGCAGAAACCCCCGTCAGAGCTCCTATAATTCACCCCTCCACTTT.

The rearrangement links TRBV2 to TRBJ1-3; 10 nucleotides agree with TRBD1. The J segment lost 0 bases and the V segment lost 6 bases, leaving 11 bases of the junction unmatched. Germline CDR1 SNHLY, CDR2 FYNNEI. CDR3 size: 18 residues. CDR3 coding DNA: TGTGCCAGCAGAATGACAGGGGGCGGCCTAAGCTCTGGAAACACCATATATTTT. As protein: CASRMTGGGLSSGNTIYF.

The chain employs TRBV19 and TRBJ2-7, with D unclear. Deletions cut 3 bases from V and 2 bases from J, with 11 bases between. The CDR3 spans 14 residues. Germline-derived CDR1 and CDR2 are LNHDA and SQIVND (reference sequence). The CDR3 sequence is CASSMDEATYEQYF. DNA for the CDR3: TGTGCCAGTAGTATGGACGAGGCTACCTACGAGCAGTACTTC.

The chain is built from TRBV7-9 and TRBJ2-2; no firm D call. V lost 5 bases and J 1 base, leaving 8 bases between the germline ends. The CDR3 length is 14 residues. In germline, CDR1 is SEHNR, CDR2 FQNEAQ (reference sequence). This chain's CDR3 is CASSPPMNTGELFF. The DNA for the CDR3 is TGTGCCAGCAGCCCCCCTATGAACACCGGGGAGCTGTTTTTT.

The gene calls are TRBV10-3 and TRBJ2-7, with TRBD2 as a possible D gene (6 bases). CDR3 length: 17 amino acids. The V and J ends lost 3 bases and 6 bases respectively, with 24 bases between them. Looked up from germline, CDR1 is ENHRY and CDR2 is SYGVKD. The CDR3 DNA reads as TGTGCCATCAGTGATGTCGGGGGAGGTAGCCTGCCGGGCGAGCAGTACTTC. It encodes CAISDVGGGSLPGEQYF.

The V and J genes are TRBV4-1 and TRBJ1-3; possible D gene TRBD1, 6 bases. The CDR3 loop spans 19 amino acids. Per the germline V gene, CDR1 is MGHRA and CDR2 is YSYEKL. V was shortened by 1 base and J by 1 base, with 20 bases between the two germline ends. This CDR3 is CASSQVLAVGQGSGNTIYF. CDR3 nucleotide sequence: TGCGCCAGCAGCCAAGTTCTTGCGGTGGGCCAGGGGTCTGGAAACACCATATATTTT.

This clone was counted a single time. The CDR3 nucleotides read TGTGCCAGCAGCTTAGCGCTTAACCAGAGGACGATTGGAAACACCATATATTTT. Translated: CASSLALNQRTIGNTIYF. The V gene is TRBV7-6, the J gene TRBJ1-3; D is uncertain. Deletions cut 0 bases from V and 3 bases from J, with 18 bases between. This CDR3 comprises 18 residues. Germline V CDR1 and CDR2: SGHVS, FNYEAQ.

The chain is built from TRBV7-9 and TRBJ2-7; possibly TRBD1 for D (6 bases). The germline V gene encodes CDR1 SEHNR and CDR2 FQNEAQ (reference sequence). Between the trimmed V and J ends, which lost 2 bases and 2 bases, there was a span of 16 bases. The CDR3 length is 16 residues. DNA for the CDR3: TGTGCCAGCAGCTTACCCCAGGACAGTTCCGCCTACGAGCAGTACTTC. It encodes CASSLPQDSSAYEQYF. The full variable domain, with the rest looked up from reference TRBV7-9 and TRBJ2-7, is DTGVSQNPRHKITKRGQNVTFRCDPISEHNRLYWYRQTLGQGPEFLTYFQNEAQLEKSRLLSDRFSAERPKGSFSTLEIQRTEQGDSAMYLCASSLPQDSSAYEQYFGPGTRLTVT.

This clone was recorded a few times. The V call is TRBV7-3, the J call TRBJ1-6; 7 nucleotides agree with TRBD1. Germline trimming cut 3 bases from V and 7 bases from J; bases unmatched to any gene: 6. The CDR3 extends over 15 amino acids. Germline CDR1 is SGHTA and CDR2 is FQGTGA. The CDR3 bases are TGTGCCAGCAGCTTCTCCACAGGGGTCAATTCACCCCTCCACTTT. Translated: CASSFSTGVNSPLHF.

The chain couples TRBV4-3 to TRBJ2-7; the D gene is possibly TRBD2 (5 bases). The CDR3 runs to 14 residues. Trimming took off 0 bases at V and 6 bases at J, with 12 bases between the two ends. Germline loops: CDR1 LGHNA, CDR2 YSLEER. DNA for the CDR3: TGCGCCAGCAGCCAAGAAAAGGGAGCGATCGAGCAGTACTTC. Translated, it gives CASSQEKGAIEQYF.

The gene calls are TRBV30 and TRBJ2-7, with 9 bases matching TRBD1. The CDR3 covers 13 residues. V shed 4 bases and J 5 bases; nucleotides not matched to a gene: 6. The germline V gene has CDR1 GTSNPN and CDR2 SVGIG (reference sequence). The CDR3 region has the DNA TGTGCCTGGAACCCGGGACAGGGCCACGAGCAGTACTTC. This sequence encodes CAWNPGQGHEQYF.

This clone was seen just once. The chain recombines TRBV7-9 with TRBJ1-3; D is unresolved. This CDR3 has 16 amino acids. The germline V gene has CDR1 SEHNR and CDR2 FQNEAQ (reference sequence). The V end lost 0 bases, the J end lost 4 bases, and 13 bases lay between the germline ends. As DNA, the CDR3 is TGTGCCAGCAGCTTAGCCGTCCAGGTCCGCGGAAACACCATATATTTT. This gives the protein CASSLAVQVRGNTIYF.